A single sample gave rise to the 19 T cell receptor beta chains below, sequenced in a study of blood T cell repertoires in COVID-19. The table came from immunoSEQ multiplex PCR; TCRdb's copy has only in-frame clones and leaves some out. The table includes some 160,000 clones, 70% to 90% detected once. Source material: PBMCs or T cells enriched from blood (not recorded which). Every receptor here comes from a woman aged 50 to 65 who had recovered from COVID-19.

Here the CDR3 reads CASSDRSGANYGYTF. In DNA, the CDR3 is TGTGCCAGCAGCGACCGGTCGGGGGCTAACTATGGCTACACCTTC. The V gene is TRBV9, the J gene TRBJ1-2, with D possibly matching TRBD1 (5 bases). CDR1 and CDR2 from the germline V gene are SGDLS and YYNGEE. The CDR3 length is 15 residues. The ends were cut back, 3 bases at V and 0 bases at J, with 12 bases in the middle.

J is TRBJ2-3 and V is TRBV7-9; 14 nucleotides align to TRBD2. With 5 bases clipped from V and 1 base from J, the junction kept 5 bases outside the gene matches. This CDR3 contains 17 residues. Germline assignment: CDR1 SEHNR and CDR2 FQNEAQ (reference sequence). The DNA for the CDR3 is TGTGCCAGCAGCCCCGGACTAGCGGGGGGCCGCACAGATACGCAGTATTTT. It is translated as CASSPGLAGGRTDTQYF.

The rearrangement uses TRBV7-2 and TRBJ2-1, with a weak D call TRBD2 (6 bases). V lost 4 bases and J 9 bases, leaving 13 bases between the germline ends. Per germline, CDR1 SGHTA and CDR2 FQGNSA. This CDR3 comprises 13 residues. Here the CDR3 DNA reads TGTGCCAGCAGCTATACTAGCACCGGTGAGCAGTTCTTC. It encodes CASSYTSTGEQFF.

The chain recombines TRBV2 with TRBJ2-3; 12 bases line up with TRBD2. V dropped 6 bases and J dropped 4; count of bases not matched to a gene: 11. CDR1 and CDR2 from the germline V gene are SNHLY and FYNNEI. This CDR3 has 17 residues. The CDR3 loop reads CASRISPLAGGPDTQYF. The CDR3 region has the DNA TGTGCCAGCAGAATCTCTCCTCTAGCGGGGGGGCCAGATACGCAGTATTTT.

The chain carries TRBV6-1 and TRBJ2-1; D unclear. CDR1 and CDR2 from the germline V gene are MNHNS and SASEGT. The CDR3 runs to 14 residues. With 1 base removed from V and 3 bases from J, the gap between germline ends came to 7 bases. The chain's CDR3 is CASSEEHNYNEQFF. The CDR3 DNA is TGTGCCAGCAGTGAAGAACACAACTACAATGAGCAGTTCTTC.

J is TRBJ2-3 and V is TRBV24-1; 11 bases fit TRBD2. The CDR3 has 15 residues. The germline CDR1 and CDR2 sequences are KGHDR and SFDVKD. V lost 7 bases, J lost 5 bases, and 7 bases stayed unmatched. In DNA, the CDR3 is TGTGCCACCAGCGGGCCTAGCGGGGGGATAGATACGCAGTATTTT. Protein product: CATSGPSGGIDTQYF.

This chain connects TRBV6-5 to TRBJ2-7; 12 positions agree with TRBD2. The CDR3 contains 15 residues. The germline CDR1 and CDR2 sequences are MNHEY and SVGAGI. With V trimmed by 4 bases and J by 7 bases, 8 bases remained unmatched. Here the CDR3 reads CASSSLLAGGPEQYF. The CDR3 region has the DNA TGTGCCAGCAGTTCCCTACTAGCGGGGGGACCTGAGCAGTACTTC.

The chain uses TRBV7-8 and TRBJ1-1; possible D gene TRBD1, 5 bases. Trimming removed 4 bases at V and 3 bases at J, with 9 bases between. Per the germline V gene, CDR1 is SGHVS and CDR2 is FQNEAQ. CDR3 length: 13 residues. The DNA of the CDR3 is TGTGCCAGCAGCTATTCGGGGGACACTGAAGCTTTCTTT. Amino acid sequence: CASSYSGDTEAFF.

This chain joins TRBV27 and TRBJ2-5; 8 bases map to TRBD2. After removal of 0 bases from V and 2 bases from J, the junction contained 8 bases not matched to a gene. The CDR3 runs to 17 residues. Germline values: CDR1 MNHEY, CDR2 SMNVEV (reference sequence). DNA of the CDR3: TGTGCCAGCAGTTTATCGGGGTGGCGGGGGGCGCAAGAGACCCAGTACTTC. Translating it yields CASSLSGWRGAQETQYF.

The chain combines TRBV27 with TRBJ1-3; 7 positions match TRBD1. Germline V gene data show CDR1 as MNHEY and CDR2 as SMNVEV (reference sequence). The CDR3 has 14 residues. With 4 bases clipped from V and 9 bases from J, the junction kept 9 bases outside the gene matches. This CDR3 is CASSSSGTAGTIYF. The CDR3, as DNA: TGTGCCAGCAGTTCCTCCGGGACAGCGGGCACCATATATTTT.

CDR3 bases: TGTGCCAGCACTGGCCGGGGAGAATCTGGAAACACCATATATTTT. Its protein is CASTGRGESGNTIYF. The chain uses TRBV6-5 and TRBJ1-3; no definite D call. The germline V gene has CDR1 MNHEY and CDR2 SVGAGI. The length of the CDR3 is 15 residues. Trimming pared 7 bases from V and 1 base from J, leaving 14 bases between.

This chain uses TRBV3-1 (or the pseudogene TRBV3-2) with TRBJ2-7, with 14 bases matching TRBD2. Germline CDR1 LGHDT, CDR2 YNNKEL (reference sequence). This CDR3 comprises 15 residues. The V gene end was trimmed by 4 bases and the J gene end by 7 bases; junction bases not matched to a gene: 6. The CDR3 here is CASSLTSGGAGEQYF. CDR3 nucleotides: TGTGCCAGCAGCCTGACTAGCGGGGGGGCCGGGGAGCAGTACTTC.

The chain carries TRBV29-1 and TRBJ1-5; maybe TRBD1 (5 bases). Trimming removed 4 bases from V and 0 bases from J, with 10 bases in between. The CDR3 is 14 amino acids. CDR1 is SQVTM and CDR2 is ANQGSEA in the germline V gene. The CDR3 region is CSVADRHSNQPQHF. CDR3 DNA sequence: TGCAGCGTTGCAGACAGACATAGCAATCAGCCCCAGCATTTT.

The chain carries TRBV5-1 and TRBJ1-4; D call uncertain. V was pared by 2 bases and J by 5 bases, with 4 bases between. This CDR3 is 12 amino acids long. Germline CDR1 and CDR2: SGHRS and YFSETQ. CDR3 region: CASSFSNEKLFF. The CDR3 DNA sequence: TGCGCCAGCAGCTTCTCGAATGAAAAACTGTTTTTT.

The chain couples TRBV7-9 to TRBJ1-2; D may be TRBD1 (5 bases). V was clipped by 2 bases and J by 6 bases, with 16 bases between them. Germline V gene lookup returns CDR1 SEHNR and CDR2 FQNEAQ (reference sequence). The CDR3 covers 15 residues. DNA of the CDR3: TGTGCCAGCAGCTTAACTGGGGGGTTATCGGATGGCTACACCTTC. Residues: CASSLTGGLSDGYTF. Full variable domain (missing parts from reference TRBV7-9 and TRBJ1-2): DTGVSQNPRHKITKRGQNVTFRCDPISEHNRLYWYRQTLGQGPEFLTYFQNEAQLEKSRLLSDRFSAERPKGSFSTLEIQRTEQGDSAMYLCASSLTGGLSDGYTFGSGTRLTVV.

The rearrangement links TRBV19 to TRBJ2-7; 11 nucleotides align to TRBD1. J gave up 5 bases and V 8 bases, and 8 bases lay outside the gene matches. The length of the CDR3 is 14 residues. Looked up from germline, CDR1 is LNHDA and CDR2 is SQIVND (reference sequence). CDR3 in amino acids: CASGPGQGDNEQYF. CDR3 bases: TGTGCCAGTGGACCGGGACAGGGGGACAACGAGCAGTACTTC.

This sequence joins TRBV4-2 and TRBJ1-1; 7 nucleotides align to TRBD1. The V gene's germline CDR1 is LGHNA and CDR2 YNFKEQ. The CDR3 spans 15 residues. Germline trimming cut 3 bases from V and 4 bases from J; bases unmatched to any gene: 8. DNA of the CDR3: TGTGCCAGCAGCCAGCCTCGGGCAGGGGGCACTGAAGCTTTCTTT. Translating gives CASSQPRAGGTEAFF.

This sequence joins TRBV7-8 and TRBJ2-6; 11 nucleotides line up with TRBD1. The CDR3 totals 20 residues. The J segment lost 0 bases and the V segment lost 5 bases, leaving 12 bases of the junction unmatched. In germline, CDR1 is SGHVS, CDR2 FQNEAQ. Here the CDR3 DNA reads TGTGCCAGCAGCCACCACCAAAGGACAGGGGGCGCCTCTGGGGCCAACGTCCTGACTTTC. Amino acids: CASSHHQRTGGASGANVLTF.

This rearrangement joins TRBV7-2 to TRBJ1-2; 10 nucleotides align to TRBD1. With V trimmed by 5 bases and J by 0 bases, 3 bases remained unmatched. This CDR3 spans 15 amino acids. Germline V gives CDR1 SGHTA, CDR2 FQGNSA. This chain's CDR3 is CASSPGQGANYGYTF. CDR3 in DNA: TGTGCCAGCAGCCCAGGACAGGGGGCTAACTATGGCTACACCTTC. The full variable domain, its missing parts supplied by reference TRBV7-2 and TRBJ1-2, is GAGVSQSPSNKVTEKGKDVELRCDPISGHTALYWYRQSLGQGLEFLIYFQGNSAPDKSGLPSDRFSAERTGGSVSTLTIQRTQQEDSAVYLCASSPGQGANYGYTFGSGTRLTVV.